What follows are 27 T cell receptor beta chains derived from one specimen sequenced in a study of T cells after posttransplantation cyclophosphamide. Profiling relied on immunoSEQ multiplex PCR, and the TCRdb table lists in-frame clones only, not all of them. Counted here are 11,000 or so clones, roughly 1.9% occurring once; the ten biggest clones make up around 15%. Busulfan-fludarabine conditioning, marrow transplant, and cyclophosphamide on days +3 and +4 were administered. The input for sequencing was PBMCs, taken after allogeneic stem cell transplant with posttransplant cyclophosphamide. Receptors were obtained from a male patient between 25 and 39 years old who received an allogeneic stem cell transplant from a related donor, was CMV-positive, and had no GVHD. Some of the T cells might come from the graft donor.

This clone was counted only a few times. The V and J genes are TRBV19 and TRBJ2-1; 14 bases agree with TRBD2. The CDR3 is made up of 18 amino acids. Germline V CDR1 and CDR2: LNHDA, SQIVND (reference sequence). V shed 8 bases and J 0 bases; nucleotides not matched to a gene: 9. In nucleotides, the CDR3 is TGTGCCAGTGGATTGGGACTAGCGGGGGTTAGCTCCTACAATGAGCAGTTCTTC. It specifies CASGLGLAGVSSYNEQFF.

The table lists this clone with a few counts. The chain combines TRBV21-1 with TRBJ2-3; TRBD2, the D gene given by the table, was not confirmed from the DNA. TRBV21-1 is a pseudogene segment. The CDR3 extends over 15 amino acids. The CDR3 nucleotides are TGTGCCAGCGGTATTAGCGGGGGGCGTTCAGATACGCAGTATTTT. It translates to CASGISGGRSDTQYF.

The CDR3 DNA follows: TGTGCCAGCAGCGCGGGACAGGGGCGTCGGGAGCAGTACTTC. It specifies CASSAGQGRREQYF. This rearrangement joins TRBV7-2 to TRBJ2-7; TRBD1 aligns across 10 bases. The CDR3 contains 14 residues. In germline, CDR1 is SGHTA, CDR2 FQGNSA. Losses at the gene ends were 5 bases for V and 7 bases for J; bases not matched to a gene: 8.

This chain connects TRBV6-5 to TRBJ2-2; perhaps TRBD1 as D (6 bases). The CDR3 totals 16 residues. V was pared by 4 bases and J by 6 bases, with 18 bases between. Germline CDR1 is MNHEY and CDR2 is SVGAGI. The CDR3 spells CASSSSPDGQSGELFF. The CDR3, as DNA: TGTGCCAGCAGTTCCAGCCCCGACGGACAGTCCGGGGAGCTGTTTTTT.

The V gene is TRBV6-1, the J gene TRBJ2-3, with a weak D call TRBD1 (5 bases). The germline CDR1 and CDR2 sequences are MNHNS and SASEGT. This CDR3 spans 14 amino acids. V was pared by 6 bases and J by 2 bases, with 12 bases between. The CDR3 DNA is TGTGCCAGCAGCCTCAGGGCCCCCACAGATACGCAGTATTTT. This sequence encodes CASSLRAPTDTQYF.

This clone was seen a few times. The chain couples TRBV7-2 to TRBJ2-7; D remains ambiguous. There are 12 residues in the CDR3. V shed 5 bases and J shed 0 bases, with 5 bases lying between them. The germline CDR1 and CDR2 sequences are SGHTA and FQGNSA. This CDR3 reads CASSPRSYEQYF. The CDR3 DNA is TGTGCCAGCAGCCCCCGCTCCTACGAGCAGTACTTC. Variable domain in full (rest from reference TRBV7-2 and TRBJ2-7): GAGVSQSPSNKVTEKGKDVELRCDPISGHTALYWYRQSLGQGLEFLIYFQGNSAPDKSGLPSDRFSAERTGGSVSTLTIQRTQQEDSAVYLCASSPRSYEQYFGPGTRLTVT.

The chain combines TRBV19 with TRBJ2-3, with D perhaps TRBD2 (6 bases). This CDR3 has 13 amino acids. V was cut by 7 bases and J by 4 bases, with 12 bases left in between. Per the germline V gene, CDR1 is LNHDA and CDR2 is SQIVND (reference sequence). DNA for the CDR3: TGTGCCAGTATGGGGGGTATCGCAGATACGCAGTATTTT. This sequence encodes CASMGGIADTQYF.

This clone was counted between two and nine times. The chain joins TRBV9 to TRBJ2-7; no clear D gene. Trimming left V 3 bases short and J 6 bases short, with 10 bases between. This CDR3 spans 12 amino acids. In germline, CDR1 is SGDLS, CDR2 YYNGEE. CDR3 DNA sequence: TGTGCCAGCAGCGGGCTTTCGGGCGAGCAGTACTTC. This translates into CASSGLSGEQYF.

This clone has more than one count but fewer than ten. The chain recombines TRBV9 with TRBJ2-2; TRBD2 agrees at 12 bases. The CDR3 totals 20 residues. With V trimmed by 4 bases and J by 7 bases, 20 bases remained unmatched. The V gene's germline CDR1 is SGDLS and CDR2 YYNGEE. The CDR3 here is CASSQPRTSGAHLWGGELFF. The CDR3 DNA reads as TGTGCCAGCAGCCAACCCCGGACTAGCGGGGCCCACCTTTGGGGCGGGGAGCTGTTTTTT.

This clone has just a few counts. V and J are TRBV5-1 and TRBJ1-1; the match to TRBD1 covers 7 bases. The CDR3 extends over 13 amino acids. Looked up from germline, CDR1 is SGHRS and CDR2 is YFSETQ. Trimming removed 5 bases from V and 4 bases from J; junction bases left unmatched: 5. CDR3 DNA: TGCGCCAGCAGGAAGGAGGGGGCCACTGAAGCTTTCTTT. Translated: CASRKEGATEAFF.

Details on this clone: This specimen includes other DNA sequences encoding the same CDR3. This chain links TRBV7-5 with TRBJ1-6; the table's D call of TRBD1 was not tested on the DNA. TRBV7-5 is a known pseudogene. This CDR3 is 16 amino acids long. CDR3 bases: TGTGCCAGAAGTGGGGACAGGGGGCCTTATAATTCACCCCTCCACTTT. It specifies CARSGDRGPYNSPLHF.

This clone has a handful of counts. The V and J genes are TRBV19 and TRBJ2-2, with 7 positions matching TRBD1. CDR1 and CDR2 from the germline V gene are LNHDA and SQIVND (reference sequence). The CDR3 spans 14 residues. The ends lost 6 bases at V and 6 bases at J; junction bases unmatched: 7. The CDR3 protein is CASRKGASSGELFF. In DNA form, the CDR3 reads TGTGCCAGTAGAAAGGGGGCTTCCTCCGGGGAGCTGTTTTTT.

In its sample, this clone was seen a few times. The V call is TRBV11-2, the J call TRBJ2-2, with 11 positions matching TRBD2. Germline V gene data show CDR1 as SGHAT and CDR2 as FQNNGV. V was clipped by 6 bases and J by 1 base; unmatched bases: 1. This CDR3 region has 15 residues. This CDR3 reads CASRGTSGNTGELFF. CDR3 coding DNA: TGTGCCAGCAGAGGGACTAGCGGGAACACCGGGGAGCTGTTTTTT.

The chain couples TRBV28 to TRBJ1-1; TRBD1 might be the D (5 bases). This CDR3 comprises 15 residues. Germline CDR1 and CDR2: MDHEN and SYDVKM. V gave up 1 base and J gave up 0 bases, with 9 bases separating them. The CDR3 DNA reads as TGTGCCAGCAGTTTATCAGGGAAACTGAACACTGAAGCTTTCTTT. Protein product: CASSLSGKLNTEAFF.

The CDR3 sequence: CASSLTPTGGNTEAFF. DNA of the CDR3: TGTGCCAGCAGCTTAACGCCGACAGGGGGGAACACTGAAGCTTTCTTT. V usage is TRBV7-3 and J usage is TRBJ1-1; 9 nucleotides line up with TRBD1. With 0 bases clipped from V and 1 base from J, the junction kept 3 bases outside the gene matches. CDR3 length equals 16 residues. Germline V gene lookup returns CDR1 SGHTA and CDR2 FQGTGA.

This clone was picked up a small number of times. This chain uses TRBV7-9 with TRBJ1-6; 10 nucleotides match TRBD1. The V gene's germline CDR1 is SEHNR and CDR2 FQNEAQ (reference sequence). The CDR3 covers 14 residues. V shed 3 bases, J shed 9 bases, and the junction held 2 bases outside the gene matches. CDR3 DNA: TGTGCCAGCAGCTTGGGGACAGGGGTTTCACCCCTCCACTTT. This codes for CASSLGTGVSPLHF.

This clone appeared a few times. The rearrangement joins TRBV19 to TRBJ2-7; D is unresolved. CDR3 size: 13 residues. The germline V gene encodes CDR1 LNHDA and CDR2 SQIVND (reference sequence). The V end was cut by 5 bases, the J end by 2 bases, with 10 bases between. CDR3 sequence (DNA): TGTGCCAGTAGTCTTTACCCAGCCTACGAGCAGTACTTC. Residues: CASSLYPAYEQYF.

This clone has just a few counts. In DNA form, the CDR3 reads TGCGCCAGCAGCTCCGGGACTACTTACAATGAGCAGTTCTTC. Translation: CASSSGTTYNEQFF. V and J are TRBV5-1 and TRBJ2-1, with 7 bases aligning to TRBD2. CDR3 length: 14 residues. The germline V gene has CDR1 SGHRS and CDR2 YFSETQ. The V segment lost 3 bases and the J segment 4 bases; nucleotides outside the gene matches: 4. The whole variable domain, filled in from reference TRBV5-1 and TRBJ2-1, reads KAGVTQTPRYLIKTRGQQVTLSCSPISGHRSVSWYQQTPGQGLQFLFEYFSETQRNKGNFPGRFSGRQFSNSRSEMNVSTLELGDSALYLCASSSGTTYNEQFFGPGTRLTVL.

Note on this clone: At one end the junction does not follow the germline gene, possibly because of a read error. The V gene is TRBV7-9, the J gene TRBJ2-2; the D gene is possibly TRBD2 (5 bases). The length of the CDR3 is 12 residues. CDR1 is SEHNR, CDR2 FQNEAQ, per germline (reference sequence). The DNA for the CDR3 is TGTGCCAGCAGCTTAGTGTCCCGGGGAGCTGTTTTT. It yields the protein CASSLVSRGAVF.

CDR3: CASSDAQRLVSPLHF. The CDR3 nucleotides are TGTGCCAGCAGTGATGCGCAGAGGCTCGTCTCACCCCTCCACTTT. The rearrangement uses TRBV2 and TRBJ1-6; D not certain. V was pared by 3 bases and J by 10 bases, with 16 bases between. Germline V gene sequence: CDR1 SNHLY, CDR2 FYNNEI. The CDR3 totals 15 residues.

This clone was observed a handful of times. The J gene is TRBJ2-7, the V gene TRBV2; D perhaps matches TRBD1 (7 bases). CDR3 length equals 18 residues. CDR1 is SNHLY, CDR2 FYNNEI, per germline. V lost 2 bases and J 0 bases, leaving 20 bases between the germline ends. The CDR3 loop reads CASSERETGTASSYEQYF. CDR3 coding DNA: TGTGCCAGCAGTGAACGGGAGACCGGGACAGCTAGCTCCTACGAGCAGTACTTC.

The rearrangement joins TRBV11-2 to TRBJ2-7; TRBD1 matches 7 bases. The CDR3 runs to 17 residues. The V gene end was trimmed by 6 bases and the J gene end by 4 bases; junction bases not matched to a gene: 18. CDR1 and CDR2 from the germline V gene are SGHAT and FQNNGV. The CDR3 protein is CASSLFFKQKGAYEQYF. The CDR3 coding sequence is TGTGCCAGCAGTTTATTTTTCAAGCAGAAGGGGGCATACGAGCAGTACTTC.

This clone was seen a few times. The rearrangement joins TRBV7-6 to TRBJ2-1; D possibly corresponds to TRBD1 (7 bases). The V end lost 1 base, the J end lost 4 bases, and 14 bases lay between the germline ends. Per the germline V gene, CDR1 is SGHVS and CDR2 is FNYEAQ. This CDR3 is built from 16 residues. CDR3 nucleotides: TGTGCCAGCAGCTTAGAGGGGGCGGGAAGGTACAATGAGCAGTTCTTC. This translates into CASSLEGAGRYNEQFF.

This clone qualifies as medium-sized. The V call is TRBV5-6, the J call TRBJ1-1; the D gene is possibly TRBD1 (5 bases). V gave up 2 bases and J gave up 3 bases, with 8 bases separating them. From germline, CDR1 is SGHDT and CDR2 YYEEEE. The CDR3 has 13 amino acids. The CDR3 DNA is TGTGCCAGCAGCTTTTCCAGGGACACTGAAGCTTTCTTT. Protein sequence: CASSFSRDTEAFF.

This clone has more than one count but fewer than ten. This rearrangement joins TRBV18 to TRBJ1-5, with 9 bases that match TRBD1. CDR3 length equals 15 residues. The V segment lost 2 bases and the J segment 5 bases; nucleotides outside the gene matches: 4. Germline lookup yields CDR1 KGHSH and CDR2 LQKENI. The CDR3 region has the DNA TGTGCCAGCTCACCAGACAGGGGGGAATATCAGCCCCAGCATTTT. As protein: CASSPDRGEYQPQHF.

The V call is TRBV6-5, the J call TRBJ2-1; 10 bases align to TRBD2. Trimming took 3 bases from V and 4 from J; bases not matched to a gene: 3. Germline CDR1 is MNHEY and CDR2 is SVGAGI. The CDR3 is 15 amino acids. The CDR3, as DNA: TGTGCCAGCAGTTATCTAGCGGGGGTATACAATGAGCAGTTCTTC. Encoded protein: CASSYLAGVYNEQFF.

In its sample, this clone was seen a few times. This sequence joins TRBV2 and TRBJ1-2; tentatively, D is TRBD1 (5 bases). The germline gives CDR1 SNHLY, CDR2 FYNNEI. This CDR3 is 15 amino acids long. Trimming left V 2 bases short and J 4 bases short, with 14 bases between. The CDR3 protein is CASSELAGPSYGYTF. The DNA of the CDR3 is TGTGCCAGCAGTGAATTGGCGGGGCCATCCTATGGCTACACCTTC.